This section outlines one T cell receptor beta chain sequence together with its context. No antigen is known for it. The table came from immunoSEQ multiplex PCR; TCRdb's copy has only in-frame clones and leaves some out. In the table there are approximately 180,000 clones, around 88% of which are singletons. This sample is part of a study of T cell responses to AZD1222 COVID-19 vaccine. Trimming pared 6 bases from V and 0 bases from J, leaving 8 bases between. The CDR3 sequence is 13 residues long. From germline, CDR1 is LGHNA and CDR2 YNFKEQ. General observations from the study: At baseline, just six AZD1222 recipients tested seropositive. Clonal diversity may have been underestimated, and the donors were mostly white British, with more females than males. Epitopes outside B.1.351 and B.1.1.7 mutated regions reportedly drew nearly half of spike TCRs. With dominance at 160-218 and 743-854, vaccine-associated CD4 TCRs spanned spike.

The sample consisted of peripheral blood, taken on day 0 of AZD1222 vaccination. The TCR was taken from an adult in good health. V gene TRBV4-2 combines with J gene TRBJ1-1; D not resolved. This CDR3 reads CASSDGMNTEAFF. The CDR3, as DNA: TGTGCCAGCAGTGACGGAATGAACACTGAAGCTTTCTTT.